The 23 T cell receptor beta chains below come from one sample, sequenced in a study of blood T cell repertoires in COVID-19. Produced via immunoSEQ multiplex PCR; TCRdb's table is partial and in-frame only. The table includes under 200,000 clones, roughly 80% detected once. The sequenced sample was PBMCs or T cells enriched from blood (not recorded which). The receptors shown here come from a man over 45 who had recovered from COVID-19.

This clone was observed a few times. V usage is TRBV29-1 and J usage is TRBJ1-2; 7 nucleotides match TRBD1. Unmatched junction bases numbered 6, after V lost 5 bases and J lost 6 bases. This CDR3 region has 12 residues. Germline V gene sequence: CDR1 SQVTM, CDR2 ANQGSEA. The CDR3 spells CSVIGGANGYTF. The CDR3 DNA reads TGCAGCGTTATAGGGGGCGCGAATGGCTACACCTTC.

The V call is TRBV7-6, the J call TRBJ2-6, with D perhaps matching TRBD2 (5 bases). V shed 5 bases and J shed 4 bases, with 18 bases lying between them. Per the germline V gene, CDR1 is SGHVS and CDR2 is FNYEAQ. The CDR3 length is 17 residues. The CDR3 spells CASSEPTTGSGANVLTF. The DNA for the CDR3 is TGTGCCAGCAGCGAACCGACCACGGGGTCGGGGGCCAACGTCCTGACTTTC.

The chain carries TRBV28 and TRBJ1-5; weak D call: TRBD1 (5 bases). The CDR3 contains 14 residues. The V gene's germline CDR1 is MDHEN and CDR2 SYDVKM. With 7 bases removed from V and 4 bases from J, the gap between germline ends came to 14 bases. The CDR3 DNA is TGTGCCAGCATGAGCAGGGTAGGGAATCAGCCCCAGCATTTT. Protein sequence: CASMSRVGNQPQHF. Full variable domain (outside the CDR3, taken from reference TRBV28 and TRBJ1-5): DVKVTQSSRYLVKRTGEKVFLECVQDMDHENMFWYRQDPGLGLRLIYFSYDVKMKEKGDIPEGYSVSREKKERFSLILESASTNQTSMYLCASMSRVGNQPQHFGDGTRLSIL.

This clone has a handful of counts. The chain employs TRBV4-1 and TRBJ1-1, with TRBD1 as a possible D gene (5 bases). Between the trimmed V and J ends, which lost 0 bases and 11 bases, there was a span of 19 bases. The CDR3 is made up of 15 amino acids. The V gene's germline CDR1 is MGHRA and CDR2 YSYEKL. CDR3 amino acids: CASSQDVRRGPRAFF. CDR3 nucleotides: TGCGCCAGCAGCCAAGATGTCCGGCGGGGACCTCGGGCTTTCTTT.

The chain carries TRBV3-1 (or the pseudogene TRBV3-2) and TRBJ1-1; TRBD1 is a possible D gene (5 bases). The V end was cut by 6 bases, the J end by 4 bases, with 12 bases between. The CDR3 is 13 residues long. Germline values: CDR1 LGHDT, CDR2 YNNKEL (reference sequence). CDR3: CASSVGLRTEAFF. For the CDR3, the DNA is TGTGCCAGCAGTGTGGGGCTACGCACTGAAGCTTTCTTT.

The chain links TRBV10-3 to TRBJ2-2; tentatively, D is TRBD1 (5 bases). V lost 7 bases, J lost 5 bases, and 17 bases lay in between. Germline-derived CDR1 and CDR2 are ENHRY and SYGVKD. This CDR3 region has 15 residues. This chain's CDR3 is CAIKGLQVGTGELFF. CDR3 bases: TGTGCCATCAAAGGCTTACAGGTCGGAACCGGGGAGCTGTTTTTT.

The CDR3 reads CASSYSAGGVISPLHF. The CDR3 bases are TGTGCCAGCAGTTACTCTGCAGGGGGTGTTATTTCACCCCTCCACTTT. J is TRBJ1-6 and V is TRBV6-5, with 7 nucleotides matching TRBD1. The CDR3 contains 16 residues. V dropped 0 bases and J dropped 9; count of bases not matched to a gene: 8. Per germline, CDR1 MNHEY and CDR2 SVGAGI.

The rearrangement joins TRBV29-1 to TRBJ2-7, with 7 bases identical to TRBD1. This CDR3 is 12 amino acids long. Germline CDR1 reads SQVTM; CDR2 reads ANQGSEA. Trimming removed 4 bases from V and 4 bases from J; junction bases left unmatched: 4. The CDR3 reads CSVGRGRYEQYF. The CDR3 region has the DNA TGCAGCGTTGGAAGGGGGCGGTACGAGCAGTACTTC.

This clone was counted a single time. The chain carries TRBV25-1 and TRBJ1-1; possible D gene TRBD1, 5 bases. V lost 4 bases to trimming and J lost 3 bases, with 9 bases between them. The CDR3 totals 13 residues. Germline CDR1 is MGHDK and CDR2 is SYGVNS. CDR3 nucleotides: TGTGCCAGCAGTGCCGCAGGGTACACTGAAGCTTTCTTT. Residues: CASSAAGYTEAFF.

The V and J genes are TRBV19 and TRBJ2-3; 9 positions agree with TRBD1. The CDR3 is made up of 14 amino acids. Germline V gene lookup returns CDR1 LNHDA and CDR2 SQIVND (reference sequence). V trimming: 4 bases; J trimming: 3 bases; junction bases outside the gene matches: 2. The CDR3 DNA sequence: TGTGCCAGTAGTAGGGGACAGGGTACAGATACGCAGTATTTT. Translated, it gives CASSRGQGTDTQYF.

This clone appeared a few times. This chain uses TRBV3-1 (or the pseudogene TRBV3-2) with TRBJ1-6; D ambiguous. The CDR3 spans 14 residues. The germline CDR1 and CDR2 sequences are LGHDT and YNNKEL (reference sequence). V was pared by 1 base and J by 10 bases, with 11 bases between. CDR3 bases: TGTGCCAGCAGCCAAGGGAGGGCAACCTCACCCCTCCACTTT. As protein: CASSQGRATSPLHF.

This chain links TRBV20-1 with TRBJ1-5, with D possibly being TRBD1 (5 bases). The CDR3 is 13 amino acids. The V end lost 3 bases, the J end lost 6 bases, and 12 bases lay between the germline ends. CDR1 is DFQATT, CDR2 SNEGSKA, per germline (reference sequence). Written as DNA, the CDR3 is TGCAGTGCTAGTTCCGGGCAGGGTCAGCCCCAGCATTTT. Protein: CSASSGQGQPQHF.

The chain combines TRBV5-6 with TRBJ1-2; D might be TRBD1 (6 bases). The CDR3 spans 14 residues. V lost 0 bases and J 1 base, leaving 7 bases between the germline ends. Germline CDR1 and CDR2: SGHDT and YYEEEE. The CDR3 DNA follows: TGTGCCAGCAGCTTGGGACAGGATAACTATGGCTACACCTTC. Protein: CASSLGQDNYGYTF.

CDR3 coding DNA: TGTGCCAGCAGCCAAGATCTAGCCCCCTACGAGCAGTACTTC. It translates to CASSQDLAPYEQYF. The J gene is TRBJ2-7, the V gene TRBV4-2; possibly TRBD2 for D (5 bases). Trimming left V 0 bases short and J 2 bases short, with 8 bases between. The CDR3 consists of 14 residues. Germline V gives CDR1 LGHNA, CDR2 YNFKEQ.

The rearrangement uses TRBV28 and TRBJ2-3, with a tentative D call TRBD1 (5 bases). V was cut by 3 bases and J by 0 bases, with 13 bases left in between. Germline V CDR1 and CDR2: MDHEN, SYDVKM. The CDR3 has 16 residues. CDR3 sequence: CASSLFRGSSTDTQYF. The CDR3 DNA sequence: TGTGCCAGCAGTTTGTTTAGGGGTTCTAGCACAGATACGCAGTATTTT.

Note on this clone: Other DNA sequences in this specimen translate into the identical CDR3. This rearrangement joins TRBV9 to TRBJ1-1, with D possibly TRBD1 on 5 matching bases. From germline, CDR1 is SGDLS and CDR2 YYNGEE. The V and J ends lost 0 bases and 1 base respectively, with 7 bases between them. This CDR3 contains 14 residues. The CDR3 DNA sequence: TGTGCCAGCAGCGTAGGGCAGGGGAACACTGAAGCTTTCTTT. The encoded protein is CASSVGQGNTEAFF.

The chain recombines TRBV2 with TRBJ2-1; 10 positions agree with TRBD2. The junction had 1 base not matched to a gene; V was cut back by 2 bases and J by 3 bases. Germline CDR1 reads SNHLY; CDR2 reads FYNNEI. The CDR3 runs 15 residues. CDR3 nucleotides: TGTGCCAGCAGTGAAAGGACTAGCGGCTACAATGAGCAGTTCTTC. Its translation: CASSERTSGYNEQFF.

The V and J genes are TRBV28 and TRBJ2-5, with D tentatively TRBD2 (6 bases). V was trimmed by 9 bases and J by 5 bases, leaving 16 bases between them. Germline CDR1 and CDR2: MDHEN and SYDVKM. The CDR3 has 13 residues. The CDR3 protein is CARNRPGVETQYF. In DNA, the CDR3 is TGTGCCAGAAATCGGCCGGGGGTGGAGACCCAGTACTTC.

This chain joins TRBV4-1 and TRBJ1-2; no firm D call. This CDR3 is 13 amino acids long. CDR1 MGHRA and CDR2 YSYEKL come from the germline V gene. V was pared by 3 bases and J by 4 bases, with 9 bases between. The CDR3 sequence: CASSHPGIYGYTF. The DNA of the CDR3 is TGCGCCAGCAGCCACCCGGGGATCTATGGCTACACCTTC.

The CDR3: CASSQGAGQYF. CDR3 bases: TGCGCCAGCAGCCAGGGGGCAGGGCAGTACTTC. The V gene is TRBV5-1, the J gene TRBJ2-7; 8 positions match TRBD1. The germline gives CDR1 SGHRS, CDR2 YFSETQ. Trimming at V came to 4 bases and at J to 9 bases, leaving 3 bases not matched to a gene. This CDR3 has 11 amino acids. Using reference TRBV5-1 and TRBJ2-7 for the parts outside the CDR3, the full variable domain is KAGVTQTPRYLIKTRGQQVTLSCSPISGHRSVSWYQQTPGQGLQFLFEYFSETQRNKGNFPGRFSGRQFSNSRSEMNVSTLELGDSALYLCASSQGAGQYFGPGTRLTVT.

V gene TRBV5-6 combines with J gene TRBJ1-3; no clear D. The CDR3 totals 15 residues. V lost 3 bases and J lost 4, with 14 bases in between. From germline, CDR1 is SGHDT and CDR2 YYEEEE. The CDR3 loop is CASSWRRPGGNTIYF. The CDR3, as DNA: TGTGCCAGCAGCTGGCGGAGGCCCGGCGGAAACACCATATATTTT.

V is TRBV19 and J is TRBJ2-7, with a possible D match to TRBD1 (5 bases). The V end was cut by 3 bases, the J end by 3 bases, with 15 bases between. In germline, CDR1 is LNHDA, CDR2 SQIVND (reference sequence). The CDR3 totals 15 residues. The CDR3 DNA reads as TGTGCCAGTAGTATTGACCAAACAGGATACTACGAGCAGTACTTC. This translates into CASSIDQTGYYEQYF.

The gene calls are TRBV30 and TRBJ1-2, with 8 bases identical to TRBD1. The junction had 11 bases not matched to a gene; V was cut back by 7 bases and J by 4 bases. This CDR3 has 14 residues. Germline values: CDR1 GTSNPN, CDR2 SVGIG (reference sequence). The CDR3 reads CASNILGQGYGYTF. As DNA, the CDR3 is TGTGCCTCGAACATTCTTGGACAGGGCTATGGCTACACCTTC.